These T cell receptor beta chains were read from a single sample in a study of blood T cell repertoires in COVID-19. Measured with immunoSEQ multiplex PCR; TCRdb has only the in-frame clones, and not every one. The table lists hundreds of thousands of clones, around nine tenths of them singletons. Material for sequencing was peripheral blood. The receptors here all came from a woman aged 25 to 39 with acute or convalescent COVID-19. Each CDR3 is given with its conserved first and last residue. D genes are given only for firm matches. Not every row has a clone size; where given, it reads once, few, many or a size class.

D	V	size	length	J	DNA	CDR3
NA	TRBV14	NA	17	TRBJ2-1	TGTGCCAGCAGCCAAGAATCCTTGGGAGGCTCCTACAATGAGCAGTTCTTC	CASSQESLGGSYNEQFF
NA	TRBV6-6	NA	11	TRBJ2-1	TGTGCCAGCAGTTATAGCAATGAGCAGTTCTTC	CASSYSNEQFF
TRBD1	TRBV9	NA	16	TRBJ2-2	TGTGCCAGCAGCGAAGGACAGGGGAGATTGGCCGGGGAGCTGTTTTTT	CASSEGQGRLAGELFF
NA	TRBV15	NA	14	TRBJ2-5	TGTGCCACCAGCAGAGGTGCAGGGCAAGAGACCCAGTACTTC	CATSRGAGQETQYF
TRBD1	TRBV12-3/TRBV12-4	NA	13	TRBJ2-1	TGTGCCATACCTCGGACAGGGAGAAATGAGCAGTTCTTC	CAIPRTGRNEQFF
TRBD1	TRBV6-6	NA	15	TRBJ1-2	TGTGCCAGCAGCCCTGACAGGGTGGGAGACTATGGCTACACCTTC	CASSPDRVGDYGYTF
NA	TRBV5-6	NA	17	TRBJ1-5	TGTGCCAGCAGCTTCTACGGTCAGGGTTATAGCAATCAGCCCCAGCATTTT	CASSFYGQGYSNQPQHF
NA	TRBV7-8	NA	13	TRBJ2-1	TGTGCCAGCAGCTTAGCGAAGTCGGGTGAGCAGTTCTTC	CASSLAKSGEQFF
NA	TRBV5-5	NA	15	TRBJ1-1	TGTGCCAGCAGCCCGACAGGAGTGCGGGACACTGAAGCTTTCTTT	CASSPTGVRDTEAFF
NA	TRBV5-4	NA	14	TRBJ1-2	TGTGCCAGCAGCTTTGGTTTGGGACAAGGCGGCTACACCTTC	CASSFGLGQGGYTF
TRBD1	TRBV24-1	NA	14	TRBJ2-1	TGTGCCACCAGTGAAAGGACAGGGGGCAATGAGCAGTTCTTC	CATSERTGGNEQFF
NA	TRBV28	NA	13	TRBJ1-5	TGTGCCAGCGGGGAGAATAGCAATCAGCCCCAGCATTTT	CASGENSNQPQHF
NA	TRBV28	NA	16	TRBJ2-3	TGTGCCAGCACCTTCCTCGGGACATCCGGCACAGATACGCAGTATTTT	CASTFLGTSGTDTQYF
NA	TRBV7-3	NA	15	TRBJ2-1	TGTGCCAGCAGTAGGTCCGCCGTAGACGGGAATGAGCAGTTCTTC	CASSRSAVDGNEQFF
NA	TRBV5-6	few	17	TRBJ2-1	TGTGCCAGCAGCTTGGGGTCTTTCAGGGGCCCCTACAATGAGCAGTTCTTC	CASSLGSFRGPYNEQFF
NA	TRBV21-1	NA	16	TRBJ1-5	TGTGCCAGCAGCAAAGGGACCCGAGGGTGCTCTTGGCCCCAGCATTTT	CASSKGTRGCSWPQHF
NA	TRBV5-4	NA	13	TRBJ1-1	TGTGCCAGCAGCTGGACCGGGGACACTGAAGCTTTCTTT	CASSWTGDTEAFF
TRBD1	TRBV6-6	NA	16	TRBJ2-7	TGTGCCAGCAGCAACGACAGGGCTGGTTTGGGGTACGAGCAGTACTTC	CASSNDRAGLGYEQYF
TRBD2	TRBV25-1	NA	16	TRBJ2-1	TGTGCCAGCAGTGTCAATCTAGCGGGGGGATACAATGAGCAGTTCTTC	CASSVNLAGGYNEQFF
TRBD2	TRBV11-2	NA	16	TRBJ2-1	TGTGCCAGCAGCTTGAGGGGAGCGGGGATCACTTATGAGCAGTTCTTC	CASSLRGAGITYEQFF
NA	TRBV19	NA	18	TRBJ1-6	TGTGCCAGTAGTATCGTTGCATTAAGGAGCTCCTATAATTCACCCCTCCACTTT	CASSIVALRSSYNSPLHF
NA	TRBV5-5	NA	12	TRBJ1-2	TGTGCCAGCAGCTTCAGAATCAACGGCTACACCTTC	CASSFRINGYTF
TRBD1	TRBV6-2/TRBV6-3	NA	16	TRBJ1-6	TGTGCCAGCAGCATGACAGGGGGCACTTATAATTCACCCCTCCACTTT	CASSMTGGTYNSPLHF
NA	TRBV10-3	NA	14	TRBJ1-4	TGTGCCATCAGTGATCTCGCGGGGGATGAAAAACTGTTTTTT	CAISDLAGDEKLFF
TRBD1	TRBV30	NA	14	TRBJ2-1	TGTGCCTGGAGCCGGGACAGGGCTTCCAGGGAGCAGTTCTTC	CAWSRDRASREQFF
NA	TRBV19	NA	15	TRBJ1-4	TGTGCCAGTAGTACCCTGGCGAGGGCTAATGAAAAACTGTTTTTT	CASSTLARANEKLFF
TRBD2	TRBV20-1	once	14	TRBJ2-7	TGCAGTGCGAGTATACTAGCGGGGGGGCAGGAGCAGTACTTC	CSASILAGGQEQYF
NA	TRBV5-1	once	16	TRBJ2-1	TGCGCCAGCAGCTCCGGACACCTAAAGGGGTACAATGAGCAGTTCTTC	CASSSGHLKGYNEQFF
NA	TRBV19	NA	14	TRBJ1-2	TGTGCCAGTAGTCCCAGGACAGAACTTTATGGCTACACCTTC	CASSPRTELYGYTF
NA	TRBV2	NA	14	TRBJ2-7	TGTGCCAGCAGTAGTATCAGGGGTTCCTACGAGCAGTACTTC	CASSSIRGSYEQYF
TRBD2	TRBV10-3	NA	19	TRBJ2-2	TGTGCCACCGCAATAACCTTACTAGCGGGGACGAAAACCACCGGGGAGCTGTTTTTT	CATAITLLAGTKTTGELFF
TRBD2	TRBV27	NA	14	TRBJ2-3	TGTGCCAGCAGGTTAGCGGGGGGCCGGGATACGCAGTATTTT	CASRLAGGRDTQYF
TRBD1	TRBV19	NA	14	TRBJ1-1	TGTGCCAGTAGTAAGGACAGGAAGAACACTGAAGCTTTCTTT	CASSKDRKNTEAFF
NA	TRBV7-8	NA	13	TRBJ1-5	TGTGCCAGCAGCCACGGGACTAATCAGCCCCAGCATTTT	CASSHGTNQPQHF
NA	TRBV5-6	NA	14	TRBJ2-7	TGTGCCAGCAGCCCTCGCTGGAGCTCCTACGAGCAGTACTTC	CASSPRWSSYEQYF
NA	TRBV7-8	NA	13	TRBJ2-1	TGTGCCAGCAGCACAGGGACCTACAATGAGCAGTTCTTC	CASSTGTYNEQFF
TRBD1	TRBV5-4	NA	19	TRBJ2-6	TGTGCCAGCAGCTTGGTCGGCAGGGGGCTGGGGGCTGGGGCCAACGTCCTGACTTTC	CASSLVGRGLGAGANVLTF
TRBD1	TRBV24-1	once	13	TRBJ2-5	TGTGCCACCAGTGAGAGGGGGCTCGGGACCCAGTACTTC	CATSERGLGTQYF
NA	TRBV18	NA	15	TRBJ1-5	TGTGCCAGCTCCAACCTGAGGGTATTAAGTCAGCCCCAGCATTTT	CASSNLRVLSQPQHF
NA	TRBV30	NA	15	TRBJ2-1	TGTGCCGGACTTAGGGAGGCACACCCAAACAATGAGCAGTTCTTC	CAGLREAHPNNEQFF
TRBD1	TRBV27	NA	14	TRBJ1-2	TGTGCCAGCAGAAACAGGGGCCCTAACTATGGCTACACCTTC	CASRNRGPNYGYTF
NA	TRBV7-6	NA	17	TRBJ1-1	TGTGCCAGCAGCTCCCACCCATCAAAGACAACAAACACTGAAGCTTTCTTT	CASSSHPSKTTNTEAFF
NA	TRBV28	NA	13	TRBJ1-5	TGTGCCAGCAGGAGGGTAGGCAATCAGCCCCAGCATTTT	CASRRVGNQPQHF
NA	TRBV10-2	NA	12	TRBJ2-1	TGCGCCAGCAGTGATACTGGTAATGAGCAGTTCTTC	CASSDTGNEQFF
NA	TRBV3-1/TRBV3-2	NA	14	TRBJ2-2	TGTGCCAGCAGCTCTAGGGGGAGAACCGGGGAGCTGTTTTTT	CASSSRGRTGELFF
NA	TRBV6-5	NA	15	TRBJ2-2	TGTGCCAGCAGTTACTCTCCAGGGCAGGCCGGGGAGCTGTTTTTT	CASSYSPGQAGELFF
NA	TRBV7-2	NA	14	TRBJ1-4	TGTGCCAGCAGCTCAAGCGGACAGCTTGAAAAACTGTTTTTT	CASSSSGQLEKLFF
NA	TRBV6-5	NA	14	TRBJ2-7	TGTGCCGCCCCGAGGGAGGTAAAACCCTACGAGCAGTACTTC	CAAPREVKPYEQYF